The TCR beta chain described here comes from a study of cytomegalovirus exposure and HLA in healthy donors. Study outcomes and limitations: Clonal expansion was found to be greater in HLA-associated TCR beta chains than in equally common others in a later analysis. Data from an earlier analysis indicated that most TCR beta V segments were productive either about 87% or about 30% of the time.

Details on this clone: The antigen remains undetermined.

The CDR3 spans 15 residues. The germline V and J ends were trimmed by 2 bases and 1 base, with 9 bases remaining between them. CDR1 and CDR2 from the germline V gene are SNHLY and FYNNEI. Both 60 Vbeta primers and 13 Jbeta primers went into the PCR. Here immunoSEQ multiplex PCR was the method, and the copy in TCRdb shows in-frame clones only, minus some. The sample includes under 200,000 clones, roughly 77% of them seen just once. V usage is TRBV2 and J usage is TRBJ2-1; D is undetermined. The sample comprised PBMCs. The TCR originated in a woman under 30 in good health and CMV-seronegative. The DNA for the CDR3 is TGTGCCAGCAGTGAATTTGAGCTTTCCTACAATGAGCAGTTCTTC. Protein product: CASSEFELSYNEQFF.